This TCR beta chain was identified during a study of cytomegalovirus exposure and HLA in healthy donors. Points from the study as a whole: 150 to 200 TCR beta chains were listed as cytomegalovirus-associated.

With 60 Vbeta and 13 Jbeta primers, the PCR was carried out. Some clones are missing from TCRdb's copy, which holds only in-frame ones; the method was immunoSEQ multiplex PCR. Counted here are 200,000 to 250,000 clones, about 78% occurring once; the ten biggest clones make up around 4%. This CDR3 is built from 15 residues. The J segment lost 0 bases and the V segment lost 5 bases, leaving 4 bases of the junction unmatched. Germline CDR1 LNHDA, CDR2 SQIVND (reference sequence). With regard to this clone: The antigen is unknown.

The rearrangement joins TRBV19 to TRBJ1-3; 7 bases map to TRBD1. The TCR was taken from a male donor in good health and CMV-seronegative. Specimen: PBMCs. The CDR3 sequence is CASSAGQASGNTIYF. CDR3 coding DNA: TGTGCCAGTAGTGCCGGACAGGCCTCTGGAAACACCATATATTTT.